What follows are 7 T cell receptor beta chains derived from one specimen sequenced in a study of blood T cells in healthy people across ages. A second PCR, run for roughly 7 to 11 cycles, used a sample-barcoded 5' primer plus a J-beta primer mix. MiXCR was run by TCRdb on the 5' RACE reads, yielding one entry per CDR3 protein. The sample carries approximately 690,000 distinct CDR3 sequences, under 65% recorded once. Sequencing input: blood. The receptors were sampled from a man aged 55 to 69 in good health.

About this clonotype: A read error may account for a junction end that differs from germline. The chain couples TRBV29-1 to TRBJ2-5, with 9 bases fitting TRBD1. The length of the CDR3 is 13 residues. Looked up from germline, CDR1 is SQVTM and CDR2 is ANQGSEA. CDR3 amino acids: CSVLNRGQGTQYF. Written as DNA, the CDR3 is TGCAGCGTGCTCAACAGGGGGCAAGGGACCCAGTACTTC.

The rearrangement uses TRBV20-1 and TRBJ1-6, with a weak D call TRBD1 (6 bases). Germline V lookup: CDR1 DFQATT, CDR2 SNEGSKA (reference sequence). The length of the CDR3 is 13 residues. The V and J ends lost 6 bases and 10 bases respectively, with 16 bases between them. CDR3 nucleotide sequence: TGCAGTGCCAAACAGGGAGAGGGGTCACCCCTCCACTTT. The encoded protein is CSAKQGEGSPLHF.

The gene calls are TRBV6-5 and TRBJ1-6; the D is unclear. Looked up from germline, CDR1 is MNHEY and CDR2 is SVGAGI. The length of the CDR3 is 13 residues. The V gene lost 0 bases and the J gene lost 8 bases, with 5 bases spanning the gap. In DNA form, the CDR3 reads TGTGCCAGCAGTTACTCGACGGATTCACCCCTCCACTTT. Its translation: CASSYSTDSPLHF.

To note about this clonotype: At one end, the junction sequence differs from germline, possibly due to a read error. The genes are TRBV29-1 and TRBJ1-2; D is perhaps TRBD1 (6 bases). This CDR3 contains 13 residues. Germline CDR1 reads SQVTM; CDR2 reads ANQGSEA. In nucleotides, the CDR3 is TGTAGCGTTGCGGCAGACAGGAGGGGCGGCTACACCTTC. Translated, it gives CSVAADRRGGYTF.

DNA for the CDR3: TGTGCCAACAGGGAGCAGGGTTACGAGCAGTACTTC. As protein: CANREQGYEQYF. V and J are TRBV2 and TRBJ2-7, with TRBD1 as a possible D gene (6 bases). The V gene's germline CDR1 is SNHLY and CDR2 FYNNEI. This CDR3 has 12 amino acids. Between the trimmed V and J ends, which lost 10 bases and 4 bases, there was a span of 14 bases.

The chain employs TRBV29-1 and TRBJ2-4, with D perhaps being TRBD1 or TRBD2 (6 bases each). The V and J ends lost 6 bases and 9 bases respectively, with 18 bases between them. The CDR3 extends over 13 amino acids. Germline CDR1 and CDR2: SQVTM and ANQGSEA. CDR3 sequence: CSVRTDRRGIQYF. CDR3 in DNA: TGCAGCGTCCGGACTGACAGGAGGGGCATTCAGTACTTC.

The chain joins TRBV2 to TRBJ2-7, with D unresolved. V gave up 8 bases and J gave up 6 bases, with 11 bases separating them. Germline-derived CDR1 and CDR2 are SNHLY and FYNNEI. The CDR3 consists of 11 residues. CDR3 region: CASAYLTEQYF. CDR3 bases: TGTGCCAGCGCCTATCTTACCGAGCAGTACTTC.